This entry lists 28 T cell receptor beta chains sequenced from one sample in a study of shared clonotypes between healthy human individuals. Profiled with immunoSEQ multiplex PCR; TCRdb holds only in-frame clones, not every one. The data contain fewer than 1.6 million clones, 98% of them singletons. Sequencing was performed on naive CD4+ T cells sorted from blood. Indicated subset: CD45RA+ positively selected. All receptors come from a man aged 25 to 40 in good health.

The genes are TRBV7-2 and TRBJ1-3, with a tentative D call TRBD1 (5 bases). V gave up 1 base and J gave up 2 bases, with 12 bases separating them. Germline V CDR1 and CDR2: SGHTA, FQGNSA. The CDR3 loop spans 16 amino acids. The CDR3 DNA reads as TGTGCCAGCAGCTTAGTTTTTTCCAGGGCTGGAAACACCATATATTTT. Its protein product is CASSLVFSRAGNTIYF. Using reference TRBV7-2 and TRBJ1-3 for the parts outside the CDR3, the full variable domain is GAGVSQSPSNKVTEKGKDVELRCDPISGHTALYWYRQSLGQGLEFLIYFQGNSAPDKSGLPSDRFSAERTGGSVSTLTIQRTQQEDSAVYLCASSLVFSRAGNTIYFGEGSWLTVV.

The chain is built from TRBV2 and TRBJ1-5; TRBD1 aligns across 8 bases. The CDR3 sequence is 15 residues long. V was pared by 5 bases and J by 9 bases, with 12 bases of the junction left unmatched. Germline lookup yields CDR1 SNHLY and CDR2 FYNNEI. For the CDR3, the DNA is TGTGCCAGCAGTCCCGGGACAGGTGGTTTTCGGCCCCAGCATTTT. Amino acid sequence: CASSPGTGGFRPQHF.

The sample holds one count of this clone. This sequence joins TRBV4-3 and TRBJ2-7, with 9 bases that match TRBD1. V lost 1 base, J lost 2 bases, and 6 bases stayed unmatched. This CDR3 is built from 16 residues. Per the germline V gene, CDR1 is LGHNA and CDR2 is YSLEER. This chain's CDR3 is CASSQGGGTGTYEQYF. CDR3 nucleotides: TGCGCCAGCAGCCAAGGAGGAGGGACAGGGACCTACGAGCAGTACTTC.

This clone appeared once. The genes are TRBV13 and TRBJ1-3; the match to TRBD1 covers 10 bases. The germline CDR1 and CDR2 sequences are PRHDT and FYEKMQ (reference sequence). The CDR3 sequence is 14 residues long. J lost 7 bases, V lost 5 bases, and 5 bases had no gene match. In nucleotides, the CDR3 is TGTGCCAGCAGCAACCGACAGGGGGCCAACACCATATATTTT. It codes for CASSNRQGANTIYF.

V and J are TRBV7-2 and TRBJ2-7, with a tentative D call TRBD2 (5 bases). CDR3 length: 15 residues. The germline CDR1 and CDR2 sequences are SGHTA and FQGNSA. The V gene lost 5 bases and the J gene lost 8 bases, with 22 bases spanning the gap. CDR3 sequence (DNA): TGTGCCAGCAGCCCCCGACACCGCCGAGGGTGGAAGCAGTACTTC. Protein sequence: CASSPRHRRGWKQYF.

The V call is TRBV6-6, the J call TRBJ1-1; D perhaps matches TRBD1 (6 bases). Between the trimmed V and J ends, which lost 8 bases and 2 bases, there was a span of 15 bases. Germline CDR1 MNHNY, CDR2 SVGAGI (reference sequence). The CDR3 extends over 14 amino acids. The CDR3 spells CASRRYGTNTEAFF. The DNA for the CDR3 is TGTGCCAGCCGCCGATATGGGACAAACACTGAAGCTTTCTTT.

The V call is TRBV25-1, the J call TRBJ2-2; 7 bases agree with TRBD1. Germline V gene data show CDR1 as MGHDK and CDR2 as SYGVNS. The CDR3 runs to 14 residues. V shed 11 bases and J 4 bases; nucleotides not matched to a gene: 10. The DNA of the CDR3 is TGTGCCGCCCAAAGACAGGGTGGCACCGGGGAGCTGTTTTTT. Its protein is CAAQRQGGTGELFF.

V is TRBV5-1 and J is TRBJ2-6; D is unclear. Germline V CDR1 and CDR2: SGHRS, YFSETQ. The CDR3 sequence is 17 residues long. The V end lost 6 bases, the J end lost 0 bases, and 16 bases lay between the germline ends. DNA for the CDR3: TGCGCCAGCAAGGTCCCCTTCCCAAGCTCTGGGGCCAACGTCCTGACTTTC. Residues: CASKVPFPSSGANVLTF.

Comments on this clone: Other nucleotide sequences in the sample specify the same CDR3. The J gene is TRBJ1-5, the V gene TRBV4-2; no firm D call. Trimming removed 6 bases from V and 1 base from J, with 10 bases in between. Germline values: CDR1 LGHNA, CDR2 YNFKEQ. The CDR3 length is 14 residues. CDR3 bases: TGTGCCAGCAGTCGCGAGGCCAGCAATCAGCCCCAGCATTTT. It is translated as CASSREASNQPQHF.

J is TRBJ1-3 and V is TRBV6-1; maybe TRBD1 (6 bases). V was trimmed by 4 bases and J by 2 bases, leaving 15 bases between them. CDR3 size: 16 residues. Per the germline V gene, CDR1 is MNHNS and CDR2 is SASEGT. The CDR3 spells CASSVTGIFPGNTIYF. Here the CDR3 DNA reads TGTGCCAGCAGTGTTACAGGGATTTTTCCTGGAAACACCATATATTTT.

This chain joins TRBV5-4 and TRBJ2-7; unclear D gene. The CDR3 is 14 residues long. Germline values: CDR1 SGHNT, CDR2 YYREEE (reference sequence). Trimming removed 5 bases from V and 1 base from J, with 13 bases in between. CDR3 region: CASSRERVSYEQYF. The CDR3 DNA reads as TGTGCCAGCAGTAGGGAAAGGGTTTCCTACGAGCAGTACTTC.

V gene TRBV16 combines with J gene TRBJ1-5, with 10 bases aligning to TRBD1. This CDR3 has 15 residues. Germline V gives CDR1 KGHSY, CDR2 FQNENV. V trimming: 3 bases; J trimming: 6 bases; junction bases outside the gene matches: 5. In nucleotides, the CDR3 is TGTGCCAGCAGCCAGGGACAGGGGTTTACTCAGCCCCAGCATTTT. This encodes CASSQGQGFTQPQHF. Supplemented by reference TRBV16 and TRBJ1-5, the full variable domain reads GEEVAQTPKHLVRGEGQKAKLYCAPIKGHSYVFWYQQVLKNEFKFLISFQNENVFDETGMPKERFSAKCLPNSPCSLEIQATKLEDSAVYFCASSQGQGFTQPQHFGDGTRLSIL.

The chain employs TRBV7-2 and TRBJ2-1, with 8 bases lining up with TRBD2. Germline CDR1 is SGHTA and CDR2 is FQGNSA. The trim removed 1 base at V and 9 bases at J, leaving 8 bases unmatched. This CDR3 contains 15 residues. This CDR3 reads CASSLVPGRASEQFF. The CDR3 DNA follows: TGTGCCAGCAGCTTAGTTCCCGGGAGGGCCAGTGAGCAGTTCTTC.

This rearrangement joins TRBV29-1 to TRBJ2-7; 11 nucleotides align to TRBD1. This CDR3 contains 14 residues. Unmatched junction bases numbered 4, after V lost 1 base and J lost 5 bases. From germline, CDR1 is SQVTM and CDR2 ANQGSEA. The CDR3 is CSVEAGTGGDEQYF. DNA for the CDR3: TGCAGCGTTGAAGCCGGGACAGGGGGGGACGAGCAGTACTTC.

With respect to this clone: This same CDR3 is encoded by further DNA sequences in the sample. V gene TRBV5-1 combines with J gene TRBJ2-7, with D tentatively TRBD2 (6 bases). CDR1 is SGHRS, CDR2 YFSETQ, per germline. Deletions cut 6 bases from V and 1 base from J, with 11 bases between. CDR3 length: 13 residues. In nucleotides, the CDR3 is TGCGCCAGCACTACCGGGGGATCCTACGAGCAGTACTTC. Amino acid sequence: CASTTGGSYEQYF.

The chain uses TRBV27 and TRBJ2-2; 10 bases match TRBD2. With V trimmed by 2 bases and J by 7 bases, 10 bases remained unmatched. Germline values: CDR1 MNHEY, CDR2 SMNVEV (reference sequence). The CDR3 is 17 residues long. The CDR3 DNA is TGTGCCAGCAGTTTAGGGATAGCGGGAGGCGGAGTCGGGGAGCTGTTTTTT. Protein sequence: CASSLGIAGGGVGELFF.

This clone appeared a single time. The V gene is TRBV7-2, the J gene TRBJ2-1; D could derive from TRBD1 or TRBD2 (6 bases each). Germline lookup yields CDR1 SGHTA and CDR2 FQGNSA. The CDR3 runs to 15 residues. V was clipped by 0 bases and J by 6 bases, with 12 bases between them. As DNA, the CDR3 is TGTGCCAGCAGCTTAGCCGGCAGGGGAGGCAATGAGCAGTTCTTC. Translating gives CASSLAGRGGNEQFF.

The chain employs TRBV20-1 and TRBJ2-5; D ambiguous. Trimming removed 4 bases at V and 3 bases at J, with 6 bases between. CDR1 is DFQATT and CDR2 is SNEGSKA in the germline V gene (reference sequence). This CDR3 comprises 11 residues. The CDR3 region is CSATAKETQYF. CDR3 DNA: TGCAGTGCTACAGCAAAAGAGACCCAGTACTTC.

CDR3 sequence: CASSLAVVAATQNEQFF. The CDR3 region has the DNA TGTGCCAGCAGCTTGGCCGTGGTGGCAGCCACTCAGAATGAGCAGTTCTTC. The chain joins TRBV5-4 to TRBJ2-1, with no clear D. The CDR3 is 17 residues long. Germline assignment: CDR1 SGHNT and CDR2 YYREEE (reference sequence). V shed 0 bases and J shed 7 bases, with 20 bases lying between them.

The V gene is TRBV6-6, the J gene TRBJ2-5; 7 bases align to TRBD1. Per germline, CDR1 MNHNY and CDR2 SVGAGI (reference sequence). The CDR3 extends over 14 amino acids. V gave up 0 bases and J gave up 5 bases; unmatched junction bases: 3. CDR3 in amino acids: CASSYSRGLETQYF. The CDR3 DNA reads TGTGCCAGCAGTTACTCTAGGGGGCTGGAGACCCAGTACTTC.

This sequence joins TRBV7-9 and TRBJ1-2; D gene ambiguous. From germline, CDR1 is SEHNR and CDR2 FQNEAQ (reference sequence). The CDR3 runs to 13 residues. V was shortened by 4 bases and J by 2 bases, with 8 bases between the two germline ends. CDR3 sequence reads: CASSYKLNYGYTF. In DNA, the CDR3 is TGTGCCAGCAGCTACAAATTAAACTATGGCTACACCTTC.

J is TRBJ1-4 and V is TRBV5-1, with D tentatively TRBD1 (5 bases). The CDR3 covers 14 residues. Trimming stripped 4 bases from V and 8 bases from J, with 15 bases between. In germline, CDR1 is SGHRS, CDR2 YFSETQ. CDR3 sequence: CASSRDDRPEKLFF. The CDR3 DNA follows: TGCGCCAGCAGCCGGGACGACAGACCCGAAAAACTGTTTTTT.

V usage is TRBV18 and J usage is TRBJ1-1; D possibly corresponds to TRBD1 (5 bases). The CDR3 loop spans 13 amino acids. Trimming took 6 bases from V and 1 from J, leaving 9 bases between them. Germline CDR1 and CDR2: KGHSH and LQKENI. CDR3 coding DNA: TGTGCCAGCTCCTGGGGACGGAACACTGAAGCTTTCTTT. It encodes CASSWGRNTEAFF.

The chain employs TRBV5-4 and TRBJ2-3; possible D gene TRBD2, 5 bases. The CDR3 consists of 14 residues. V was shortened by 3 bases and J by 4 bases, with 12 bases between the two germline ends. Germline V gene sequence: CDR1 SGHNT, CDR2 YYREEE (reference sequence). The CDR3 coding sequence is TGTGCCAGCAGCTCGAGGGCGGTCGCAGATACGCAGTATTTT. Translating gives CASSSRAVADTQYF. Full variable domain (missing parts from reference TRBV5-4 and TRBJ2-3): ETGVTQSPTHLIKTRGQQVTLRCSSQSGHNTVSWYQQALGQGPQFIFQYYREEENGRGNFPPRFSGLQFPNYSSELNVNALELDDSALYLCASSSRAVADTQYFGPGTRLTVL.

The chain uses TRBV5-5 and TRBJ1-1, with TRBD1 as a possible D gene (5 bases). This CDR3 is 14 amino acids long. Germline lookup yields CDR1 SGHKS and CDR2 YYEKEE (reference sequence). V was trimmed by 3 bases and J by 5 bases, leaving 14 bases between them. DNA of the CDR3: TGTGCCAGCAGCTCGGGAAGGGGTTGGACTGAAGCTTTCTTT. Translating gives CASSSGRGWTEAFF. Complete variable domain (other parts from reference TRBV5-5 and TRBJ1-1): DAGVTQSPTHLIKTRGQQVTLRCSPISGHKSVSWYQQVLGQGPQFIFQYYEKEERGRGNFPDRFSARQFPNYSSELNVNALLLGDSALYLCASSSGRGWTEAFFGQGTRLTVV.

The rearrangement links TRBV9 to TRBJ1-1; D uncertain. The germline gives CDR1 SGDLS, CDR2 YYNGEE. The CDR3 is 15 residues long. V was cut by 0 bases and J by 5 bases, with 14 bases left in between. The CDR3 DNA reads TGTGCCAGCAGCGTAGGTGGGGAGGGTGGGACTGAAGCTTTCTTT. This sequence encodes CASSVGGEGGTEAFF.

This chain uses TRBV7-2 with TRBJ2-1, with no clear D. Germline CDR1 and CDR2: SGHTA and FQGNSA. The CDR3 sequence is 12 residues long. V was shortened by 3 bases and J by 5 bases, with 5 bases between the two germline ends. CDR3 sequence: CASSFNNNEQFF. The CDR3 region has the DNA TGTGCCAGCAGCTTTAATAACAATGAGCAGTTCTTC.

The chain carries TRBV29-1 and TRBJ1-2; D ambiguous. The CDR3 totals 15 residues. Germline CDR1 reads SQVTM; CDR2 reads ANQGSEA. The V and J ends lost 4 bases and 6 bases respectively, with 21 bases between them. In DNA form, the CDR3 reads TGCAGCGTTGTAAGGCGGACCGACCCCATCCATGGCTACACCTTC. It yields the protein CSVVRRTDPIHGYTF.